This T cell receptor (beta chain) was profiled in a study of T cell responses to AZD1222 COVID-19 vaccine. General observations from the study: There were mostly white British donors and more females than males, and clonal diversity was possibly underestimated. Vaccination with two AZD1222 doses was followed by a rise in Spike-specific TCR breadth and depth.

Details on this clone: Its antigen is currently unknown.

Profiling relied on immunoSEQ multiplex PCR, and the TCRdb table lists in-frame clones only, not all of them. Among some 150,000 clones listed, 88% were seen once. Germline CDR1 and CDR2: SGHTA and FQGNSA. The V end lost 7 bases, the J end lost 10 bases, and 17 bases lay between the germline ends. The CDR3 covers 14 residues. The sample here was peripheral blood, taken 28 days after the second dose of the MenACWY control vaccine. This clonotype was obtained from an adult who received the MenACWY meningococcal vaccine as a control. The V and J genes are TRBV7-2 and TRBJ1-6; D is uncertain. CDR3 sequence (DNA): TGTGCCAGCACTGGCGGTGTCTCTTACTCACCCCTCCACTTT. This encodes CASTGGVSYSPLHF.